The 10 T cell receptor beta chains below all came from one sample that was sequenced in a study of cytomegalovirus exposure and HLA in healthy donors. Primers: 60 Vbeta forward and 13 Jbeta reverse. The assay was immunoSEQ multiplex PCR, and TCRdb's table has in-frame clones only and misses some. Of roughly 190,000 clones listed, around 78% were seen once; the top ten hold around an eighth. Sample: PBMCs. These receptors all stem from a woman aged 25 to 39 in good health and CMV-seropositive.

This sequence joins TRBV6-5 and TRBJ2-7, with 8 bases that match TRBD1. This CDR3 is 14 amino acids long. V trimming: 6 bases; J trimming: 3 bases; junction bases outside the gene matches: 7. CDR1 is MNHEY and CDR2 is SVGAGI in the germline V gene. The CDR3 DNA reads as TGTGCCAGCAGACGGACAGGGTGGAACTACGAGCAGTACTTC. This encodes CASRRTGWNYEQYF.

The V gene is TRBV11-3, the J gene TRBJ2-7, with TRBD1 as a possible D gene (5 bases). Germline V gene sequence: CDR1 SGHNT, CDR2 YENEEA. The ends were cut back, 1 base at V and 2 bases at J, with 9 bases in the middle. The CDR3 has 14 residues. The CDR3 coding sequence is TGTGCCAGCAGCTTAGCAGGGCGGCCCTACGAGCAGTACTTC. This translates into CASSLAGRPYEQYF.

The chain recombines TRBV7-2 with TRBJ2-1, with 9 bases lining up with TRBD2. Germline CDR1 SGHTA, CDR2 FQGNSA. J lost 8 bases, V lost 0 bases, and 8 bases had no gene match. This CDR3 comprises 16 residues. CDR3 in amino acids: CASSLARGTSIDEQFF. Here the CDR3 DNA reads TGTGCCAGCAGCTTAGCGCGCGGGACTAGCATCGATGAGCAGTTCTTC.

V usage is TRBV16 and J usage is TRBJ1-1; no definite D call. Deletions cut 4 bases from V and 0 bases from J, with 12 bases between. Germline V gives CDR1 KGHSY, CDR2 FQNENV. CDR3 length equals 15 residues. CDR3 sequence reads: CASSPLEGLNTEAFF. The CDR3 coding sequence is TGTGCCAGCAGCCCCCTTGAGGGCTTGAACACTGAAGCTTTCTTT.

The V gene is TRBV6-4, the J gene TRBJ1-6; D gene ambiguous. Trimming left V 1 base short and J 7 bases short, with 11 bases between. The CDR3 runs 15 residues. Germline assignment: CDR1 MRHNA and CDR2 SNTAGT. The CDR3 DNA sequence: TGTGCCAGCAGTGACTGGGAGGGCCCCAATTCACCCCTCCACTTT. Amino acids: CASSDWEGPNSPLHF.

V and J are TRBV5-1 and TRBJ2-7, with D possibly matching TRBD1 (5 bases). CDR3 length: 12 residues. V was cut by 0 bases and J by 4 bases, with 5 bases left in between. Germline loops: CDR1 SGHRS, CDR2 YFSETQ. CDR3 nucleotide sequence: TGCGCCAGCAGCTTGGAGGGGTACGAGCAGTACTTC. This codes for CASSLEGYEQYF. The entire variable domain, with the rest obtained from reference TRBV5-1 and TRBJ2-7, is as follows: KAGVTQTPRYLIKTRGQQVTLSCSPISGHRSVSWYQQTPGQGLQFLFEYFSETQRNKGNFPGRFSGRQFSNSRSEMNVSTLELGDSALYLCASSLEGYEQYFGPGTRLTVT.

This clone was counted between two and nine times. V usage is TRBV13 and J usage is TRBJ1-2, with a possible D match to TRBD1 (6 bases). V lost 5 bases to trimming and J lost 7 bases, with 11 bases between them. This CDR3 spans 12 amino acids. The germline V gene has CDR1 PRHDT and CDR2 FYEKMQ (reference sequence). CDR3 protein: CASSRGGGGYTF. The CDR3 DNA sequence: TGTGCCAGCAGCAGAGGGGGTGGTGGCTACACCTTC.

The rearrangement joins TRBV19 to TRBJ1-3; possibly TRBD1 for D (5 bases). The germline gives CDR1 LNHDA, CDR2 SQIVND (reference sequence). The V end lost 6 bases, the J end lost 2 bases, and 14 bases lay between the germline ends. There are 15 residues in the CDR3. The CDR3 region has the DNA TGTGCCAGTAGCGCCAGGGTCCGCCCTGGAAACACCATATATTTT. It yields the protein CASSARVRPGNTIYF.

In this sample, this clone turned up once. The rearrangement links TRBV14 to TRBJ2-1, with D possibly matching TRBD1 (5 bases). Germline V gene data show CDR1 as SGHDN and CDR2 as FVKESK. Trimming shortened V by 1 base and J by 10 bases, and 14 bases separated the two germline ends. This CDR3 contains 14 residues. CDR3 DNA: TGTGCCAGCAGCCAAGGGGTGGTTAGGGGAGAGCAGTTCTTC. Amino acids: CASSQGVVRGEQFF.

In the case of this clone: The junction differs from germline at one of its ends, possibly a read error. The V and J genes are TRBV7-9 and TRBJ2-5; the match to TRBD1 covers 9 bases. The CDR3 is 16 residues long. CDR1 is SEHNR, CDR2 FQNEAQ, per germline (reference sequence). CDR3 sequence (DNA): TGTTCCAGCAGCTTAGGAGGGACAGGGAGATCTGAGACCCAGTACTTC. Translating gives CSSSLGGTGRSETQYF. The entire variable domain, with the rest obtained from reference TRBV7-9 and TRBJ2-5, is as follows: DTGVSQNPRHKITKRGQNVTFRCDPISEHNRLYWYRQTLGQGPEFLTYFQNEAQLEKSRLLSDRFSAERPKGSFSTLEIQRTEQGDSAMYLCSSSLGGTGRSETQYFGPGTRLLVL.